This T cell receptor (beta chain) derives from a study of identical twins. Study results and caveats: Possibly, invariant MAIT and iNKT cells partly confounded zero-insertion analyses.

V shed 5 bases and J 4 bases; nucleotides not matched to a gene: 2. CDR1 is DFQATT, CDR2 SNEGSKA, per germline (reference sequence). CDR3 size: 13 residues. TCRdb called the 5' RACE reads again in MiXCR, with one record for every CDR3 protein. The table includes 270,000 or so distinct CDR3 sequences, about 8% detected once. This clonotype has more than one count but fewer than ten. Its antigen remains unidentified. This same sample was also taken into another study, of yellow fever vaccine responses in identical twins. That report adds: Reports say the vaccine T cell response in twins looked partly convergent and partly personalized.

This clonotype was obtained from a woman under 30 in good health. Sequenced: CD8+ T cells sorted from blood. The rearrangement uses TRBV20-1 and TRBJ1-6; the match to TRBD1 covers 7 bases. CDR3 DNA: TGCAGTGCTGGGGGACAGTATAATTCACCCCTCCACTTT. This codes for CSAGGQYNSPLHF.